What follows is one TCR beta chain and its context. The protocol was immunoSEQ multiplex PCR, while the TCRdb copy is restricted to in-frame clones and leaves out a portion. The sample contains roughly 140,000 clones, almost 90% of which appear only once. These data belong to a study of cytomegalovirus exposure and HLA in healthy donors. V was trimmed by 3 bases and J by 5 bases, leaving 17 bases between them. In germline, CDR1 is LNHDA, CDR2 SQIVND (reference sequence). CDR3 length equals 16 residues. The chain has TRBV19 and TRBJ1-5; tentatively, D is TRBD1 (6 bases). Sequencing used PBMCs. This receptor was identified in a woman aged 18-29 years in good health and CMV-seropositive. CDR3 loop: CASSMGPQGSYQPQHF. CDR3 in DNA: TGTGCCAGTAGTATGGGACCCCAGGGGAGTTATCAGCCCCAGCATTTT.